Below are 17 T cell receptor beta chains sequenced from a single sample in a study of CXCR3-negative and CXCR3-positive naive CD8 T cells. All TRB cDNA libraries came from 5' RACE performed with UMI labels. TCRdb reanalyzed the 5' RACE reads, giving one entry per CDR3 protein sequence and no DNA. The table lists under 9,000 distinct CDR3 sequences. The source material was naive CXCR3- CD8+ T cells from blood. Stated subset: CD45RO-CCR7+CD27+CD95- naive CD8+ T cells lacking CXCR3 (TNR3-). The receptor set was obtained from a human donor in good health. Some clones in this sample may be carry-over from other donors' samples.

CDR3: CASSLMASWREQFF. The gene calls are TRBV7-9 and TRBJ2-1; TCRdb indicates TRBD2, and absent DNA this call remains unverified. CDR3 length: 14 residues. Germline CDR1 is SEHNR and CDR2 is FQNEAQ (reference sequence). The variable domain in full, completed from reference TRBV7-9 and TRBJ2-1, reads DTGVSQNPRHKITKRGQNVTFRCDPISEHNRLYWYRQTLGQGPEFLTYFQNEAQLEKSRLLSDRFSAERPKGSFSTLEIQRTEQGDSAMYLCASSLMASWREQFFGPGTRLTVL.

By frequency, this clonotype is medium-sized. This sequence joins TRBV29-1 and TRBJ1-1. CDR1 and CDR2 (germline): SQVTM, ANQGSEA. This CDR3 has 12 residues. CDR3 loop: CSGVSVEPEAFF. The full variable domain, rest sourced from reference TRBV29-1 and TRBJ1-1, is SAVISQKPSRDICQRGTSLTIQCQVDSQVTMMFWYRQQPGQSLTLIATANQGSEATYESGFVIDKFPISRPNLTFSTLTVSNMSPEDSSIYLCSGVSVEPEAFFGQGTRLTVV.

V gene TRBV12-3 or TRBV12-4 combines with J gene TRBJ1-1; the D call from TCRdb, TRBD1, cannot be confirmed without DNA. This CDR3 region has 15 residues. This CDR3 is CASSMGHGRNTEAFF.

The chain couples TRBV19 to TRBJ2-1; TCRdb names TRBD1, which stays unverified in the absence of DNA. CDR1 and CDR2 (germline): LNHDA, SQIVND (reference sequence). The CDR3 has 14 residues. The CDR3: CASSIGDRNNEQFF.

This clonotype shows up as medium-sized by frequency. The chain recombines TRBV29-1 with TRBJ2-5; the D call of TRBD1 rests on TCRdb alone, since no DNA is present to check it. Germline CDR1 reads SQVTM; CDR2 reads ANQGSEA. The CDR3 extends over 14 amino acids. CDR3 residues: CSVAPGQKSETQYF.

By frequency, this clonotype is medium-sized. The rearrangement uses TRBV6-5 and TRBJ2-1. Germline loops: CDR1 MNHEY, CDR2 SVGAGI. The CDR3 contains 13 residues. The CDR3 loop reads CASRKDGYNEQFF.

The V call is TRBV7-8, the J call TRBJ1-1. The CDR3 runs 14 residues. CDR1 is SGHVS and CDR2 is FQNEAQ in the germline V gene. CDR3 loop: CASSLAFENTEAFF.

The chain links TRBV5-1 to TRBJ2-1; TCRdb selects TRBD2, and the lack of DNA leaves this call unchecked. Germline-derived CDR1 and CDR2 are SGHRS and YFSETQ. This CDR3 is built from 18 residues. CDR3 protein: CAGRPGLADLSSYNEQFF.

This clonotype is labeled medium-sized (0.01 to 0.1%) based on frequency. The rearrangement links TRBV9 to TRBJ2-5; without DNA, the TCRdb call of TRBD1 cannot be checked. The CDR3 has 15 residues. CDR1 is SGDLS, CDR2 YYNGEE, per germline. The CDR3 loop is CASSGAGTPKETQYF.

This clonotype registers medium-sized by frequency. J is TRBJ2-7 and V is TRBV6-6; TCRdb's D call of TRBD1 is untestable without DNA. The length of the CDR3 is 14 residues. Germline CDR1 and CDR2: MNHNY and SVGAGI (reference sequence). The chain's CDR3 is CASSYSPGHYEQYF.

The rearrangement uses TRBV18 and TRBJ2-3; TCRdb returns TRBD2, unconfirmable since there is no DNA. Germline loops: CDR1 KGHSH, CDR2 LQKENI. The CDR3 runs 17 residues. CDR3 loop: CASSRQGLAGVADTQYF.

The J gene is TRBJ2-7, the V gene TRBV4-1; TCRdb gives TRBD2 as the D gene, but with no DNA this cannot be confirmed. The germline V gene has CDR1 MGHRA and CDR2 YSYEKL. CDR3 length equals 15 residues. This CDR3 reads CASSLLSGSLYEQYF.

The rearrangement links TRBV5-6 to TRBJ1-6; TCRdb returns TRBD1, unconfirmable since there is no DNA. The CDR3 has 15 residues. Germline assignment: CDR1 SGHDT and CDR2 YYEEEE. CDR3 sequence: CASSLALSGNSPLHF.

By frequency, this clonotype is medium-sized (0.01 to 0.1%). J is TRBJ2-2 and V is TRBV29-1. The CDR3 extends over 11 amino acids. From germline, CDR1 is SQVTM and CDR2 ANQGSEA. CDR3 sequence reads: CSVWVAGELFF.

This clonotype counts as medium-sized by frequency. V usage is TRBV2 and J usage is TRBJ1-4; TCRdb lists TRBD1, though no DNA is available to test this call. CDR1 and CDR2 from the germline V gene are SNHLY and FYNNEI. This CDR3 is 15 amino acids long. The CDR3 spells CASSEVYRANEKLFF.

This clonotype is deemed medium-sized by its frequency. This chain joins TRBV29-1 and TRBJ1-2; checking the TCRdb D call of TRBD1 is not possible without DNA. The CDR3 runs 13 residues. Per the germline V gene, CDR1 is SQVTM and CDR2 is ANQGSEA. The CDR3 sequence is CSVRHPGIYGYTF.

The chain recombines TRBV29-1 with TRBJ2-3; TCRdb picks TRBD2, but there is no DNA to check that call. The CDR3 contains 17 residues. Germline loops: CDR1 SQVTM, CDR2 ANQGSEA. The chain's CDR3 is CSVSGTTRGASTDTQYF.